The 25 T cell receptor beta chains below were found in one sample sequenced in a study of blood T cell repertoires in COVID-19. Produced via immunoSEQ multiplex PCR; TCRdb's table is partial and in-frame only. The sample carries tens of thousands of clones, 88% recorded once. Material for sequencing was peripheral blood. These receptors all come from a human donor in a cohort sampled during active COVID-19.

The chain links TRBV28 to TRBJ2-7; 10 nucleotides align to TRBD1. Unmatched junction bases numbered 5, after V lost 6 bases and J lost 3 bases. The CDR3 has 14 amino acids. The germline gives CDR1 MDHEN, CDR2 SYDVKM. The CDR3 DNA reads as TGTGCCAGCAGCTCCGGGACAGGGGTCTACGAGCAGTACTTC. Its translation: CASSSGTGVYEQYF.

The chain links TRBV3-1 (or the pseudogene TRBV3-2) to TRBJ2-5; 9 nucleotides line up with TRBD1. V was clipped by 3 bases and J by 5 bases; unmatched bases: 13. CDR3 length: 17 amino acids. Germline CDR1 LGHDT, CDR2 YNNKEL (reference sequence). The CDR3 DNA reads TGTGCCAGCAGCCAGCACGCAGGACAGGGGTTAATGGAGACCCAGTACTTC. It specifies CASSQHAGQGLMETQYF.

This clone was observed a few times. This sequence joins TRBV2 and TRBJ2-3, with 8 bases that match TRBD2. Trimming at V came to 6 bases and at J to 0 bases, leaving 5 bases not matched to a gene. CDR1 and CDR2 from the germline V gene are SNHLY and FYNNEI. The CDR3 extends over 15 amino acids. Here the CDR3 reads CASRSSGGSTDTQYF. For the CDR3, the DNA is TGTGCCAGCAGGTCGAGCGGGGGTAGCACAGATACGCAGTATTTT.

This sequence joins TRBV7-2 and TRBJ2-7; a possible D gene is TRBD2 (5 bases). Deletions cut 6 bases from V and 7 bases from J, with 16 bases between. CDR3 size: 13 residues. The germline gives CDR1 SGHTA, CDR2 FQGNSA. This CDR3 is CASRDPLQREQYF. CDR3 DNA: TGTGCCAGCAGAGACCCTTTACAGCGGGAGCAGTACTTC.

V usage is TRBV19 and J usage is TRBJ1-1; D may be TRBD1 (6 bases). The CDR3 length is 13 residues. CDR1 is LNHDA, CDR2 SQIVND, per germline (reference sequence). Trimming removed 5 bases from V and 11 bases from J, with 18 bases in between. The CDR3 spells CASSGDQGRFAFF. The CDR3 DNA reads TGTGCCAGTAGTGGTGATCAGGGGCGGTTCGCTTTCTTT.

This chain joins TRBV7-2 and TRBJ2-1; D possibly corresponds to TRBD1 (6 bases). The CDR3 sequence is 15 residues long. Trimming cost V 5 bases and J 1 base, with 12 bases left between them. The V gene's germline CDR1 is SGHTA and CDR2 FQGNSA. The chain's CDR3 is CASSASRGSYNEQFF. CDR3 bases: TGTGCCAGCAGCGCCAGCAGGGGTTCCTACAATGAGCAGTTCTTC. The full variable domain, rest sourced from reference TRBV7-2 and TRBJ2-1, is GAGVSQSPSNKVTEKGKDVELRCDPISGHTALYWYRQSLGQGLEFLIYFQGNSAPDKSGLPSDRFSAERTGGSVSTLTIQRTQQEDSAVYLCASSASRGSYNEQFFGPGTRLTVL.

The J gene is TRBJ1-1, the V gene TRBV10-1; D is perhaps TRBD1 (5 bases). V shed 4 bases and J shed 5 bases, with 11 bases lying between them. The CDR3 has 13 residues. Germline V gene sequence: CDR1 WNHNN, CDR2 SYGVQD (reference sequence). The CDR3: CASSGQSLTEAFF. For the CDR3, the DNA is TGCGCCAGCAGTGGACAGTCCTTAACTGAAGCTTTCTTT.

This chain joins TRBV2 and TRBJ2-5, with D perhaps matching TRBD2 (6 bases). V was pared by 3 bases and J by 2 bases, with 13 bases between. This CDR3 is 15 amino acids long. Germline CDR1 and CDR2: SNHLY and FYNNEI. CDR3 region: CASSDRRALQETQYF. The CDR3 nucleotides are TGTGCCAGCAGTGACCGGAGGGCCTTACAAGAGACCCAGTACTTC.

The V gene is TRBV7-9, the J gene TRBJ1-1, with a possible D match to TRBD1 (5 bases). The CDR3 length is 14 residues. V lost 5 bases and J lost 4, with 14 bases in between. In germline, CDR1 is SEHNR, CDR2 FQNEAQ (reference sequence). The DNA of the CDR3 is TGTGCCAGCAGCGTGGGAACGGGGGGCACTGAAGCTTTCTTT. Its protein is CASSVGTGGTEAFF.

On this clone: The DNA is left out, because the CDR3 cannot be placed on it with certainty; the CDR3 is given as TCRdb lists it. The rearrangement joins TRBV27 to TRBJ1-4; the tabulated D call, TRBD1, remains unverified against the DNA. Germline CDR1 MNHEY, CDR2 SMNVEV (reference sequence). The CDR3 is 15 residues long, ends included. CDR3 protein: CASSFFGQANEKLFF.

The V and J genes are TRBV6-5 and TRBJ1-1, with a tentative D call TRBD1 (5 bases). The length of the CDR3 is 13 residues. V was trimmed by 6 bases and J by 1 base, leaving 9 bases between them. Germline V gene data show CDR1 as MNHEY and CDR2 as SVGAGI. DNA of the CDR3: TGTGCCAGCAGAAACGACAGGAACACTGAAGCTTTCTTT. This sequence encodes CASRNDRNTEAFF.

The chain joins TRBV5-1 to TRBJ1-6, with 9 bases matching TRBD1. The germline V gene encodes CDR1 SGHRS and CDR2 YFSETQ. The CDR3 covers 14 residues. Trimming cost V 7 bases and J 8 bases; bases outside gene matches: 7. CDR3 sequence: CASSRTGEDSPLHF. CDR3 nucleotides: TGCGCCAGCTCACGGACAGGGGAGGATTCACCCCTCCACTTT.

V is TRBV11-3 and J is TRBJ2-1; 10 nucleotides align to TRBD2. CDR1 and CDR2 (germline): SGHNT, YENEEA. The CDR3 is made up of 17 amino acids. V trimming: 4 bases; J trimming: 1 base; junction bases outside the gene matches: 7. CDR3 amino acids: CASSSTSGGASYNEQFF. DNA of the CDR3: TGTGCCAGCAGCTCAACAAGCGGGGGGGCATCCTACAATGAGCAGTTCTTC.

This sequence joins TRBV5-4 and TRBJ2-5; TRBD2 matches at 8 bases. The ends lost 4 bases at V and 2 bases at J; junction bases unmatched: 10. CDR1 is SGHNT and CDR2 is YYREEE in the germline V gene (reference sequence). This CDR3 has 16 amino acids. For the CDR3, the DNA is TGTGCCAGCAGCCGGGGGGGCAGGGGACTACAAGAGACCCAGTACTTC. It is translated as CASSRGGRGLQETQYF. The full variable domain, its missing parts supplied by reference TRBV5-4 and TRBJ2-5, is ETGVTQSPTHLIKTRGQQVTLRCSSQSGHNTVSWYQQALGQGPQFIFQYYREEENGRGNFPPRFSGLQFPNYSSELNVNALELDDSALYLCASSRGGRGLQETQYFGPGTRLLVL.

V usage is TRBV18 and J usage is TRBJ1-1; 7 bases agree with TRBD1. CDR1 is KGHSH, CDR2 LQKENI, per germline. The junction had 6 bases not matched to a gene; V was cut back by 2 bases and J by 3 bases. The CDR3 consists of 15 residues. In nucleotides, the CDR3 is TGTGCCAGCTCACCAACAGGGGTGGCGGACACTGAAGCTTTCTTT. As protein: CASSPTGVADTEAFF.

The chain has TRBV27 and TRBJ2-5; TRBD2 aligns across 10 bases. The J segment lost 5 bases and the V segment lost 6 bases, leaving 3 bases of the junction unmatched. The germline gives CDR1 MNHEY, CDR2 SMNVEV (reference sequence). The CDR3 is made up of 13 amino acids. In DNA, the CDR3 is TGTGCCAGCAGGGCTAGCGGGAGCGAGACCCAGTACTTC. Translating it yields CASRASGSETQYF.

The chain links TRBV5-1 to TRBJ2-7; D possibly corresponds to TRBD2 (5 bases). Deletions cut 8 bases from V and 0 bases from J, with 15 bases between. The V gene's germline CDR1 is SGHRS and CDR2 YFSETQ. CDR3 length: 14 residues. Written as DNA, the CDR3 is TGCGCCAGTAGTCCGCGGGTGGCCTCCTACGAGCAGTACTTC. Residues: CASSPRVASYEQYF.

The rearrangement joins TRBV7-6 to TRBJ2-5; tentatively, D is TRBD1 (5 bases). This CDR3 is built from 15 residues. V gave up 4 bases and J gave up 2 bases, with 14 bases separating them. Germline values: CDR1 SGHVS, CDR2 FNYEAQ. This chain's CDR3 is CASSSLGAKQETQYF. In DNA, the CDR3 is TGTGCCAGCAGCTCCCTTGGGGCTAAACAAGAGACCCAGTACTTC.

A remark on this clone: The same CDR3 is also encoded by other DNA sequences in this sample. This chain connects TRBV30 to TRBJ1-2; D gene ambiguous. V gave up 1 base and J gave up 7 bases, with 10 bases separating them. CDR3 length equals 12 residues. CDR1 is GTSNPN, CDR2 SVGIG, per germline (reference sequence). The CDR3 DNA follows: TGTGCCTGGAGTGCAGGCGTTGGTGGCTACACCTTC. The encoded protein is CAWSAGVGGYTF.

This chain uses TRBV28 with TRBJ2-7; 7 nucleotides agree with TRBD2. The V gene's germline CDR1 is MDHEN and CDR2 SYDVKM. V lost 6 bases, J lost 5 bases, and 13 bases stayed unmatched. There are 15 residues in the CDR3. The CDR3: CASSLLRLATDEQYF. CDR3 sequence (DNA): TGTGCCAGCAGCCTACTAAGACTAGCTACAGACGAGCAGTACTTC.

The chain's CDR3 is CSVRFPGLVDNEQFF. The CDR3 coding sequence is TGCAGCGTACGATTTCCCGGACTAGTTGACAATGAGCAGTTCTTC. V gene TRBV29-1 combines with J gene TRBJ2-1; 7 bases fit TRBD2. The CDR3 has 15 residues. The ends lost 6 bases at V and 5 bases at J; junction bases unmatched: 13. Germline assignment: CDR1 SQVTM and CDR2 ANQGSEA.

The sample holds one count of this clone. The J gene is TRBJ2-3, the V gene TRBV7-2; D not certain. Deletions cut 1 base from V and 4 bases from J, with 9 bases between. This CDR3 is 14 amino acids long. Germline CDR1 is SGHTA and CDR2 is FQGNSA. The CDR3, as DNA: TGTGCCAGCAGCTTAGAACTTGCGGCAGATACGCAGTATTTT. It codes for CASSLELAADTQYF. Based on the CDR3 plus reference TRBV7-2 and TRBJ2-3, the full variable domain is GAGVSQSPSNKVTEKGKDVELRCDPISGHTALYWYRQSLGQGLEFLIYFQGNSAPDKSGLPSDRFSAERTGGSVSTLTIQRTQQEDSAVYLCASSLELAADTQYFGPGTRLTVL.

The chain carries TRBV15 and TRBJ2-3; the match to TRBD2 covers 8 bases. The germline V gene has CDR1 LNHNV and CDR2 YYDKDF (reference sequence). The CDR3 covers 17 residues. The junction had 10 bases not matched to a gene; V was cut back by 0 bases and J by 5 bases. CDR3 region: CATSRDGERGRGDTQYF. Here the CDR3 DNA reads TGTGCCACCAGCAGAGATGGGGAGCGGGGGCGGGGAGATACGCAGTATTTT.

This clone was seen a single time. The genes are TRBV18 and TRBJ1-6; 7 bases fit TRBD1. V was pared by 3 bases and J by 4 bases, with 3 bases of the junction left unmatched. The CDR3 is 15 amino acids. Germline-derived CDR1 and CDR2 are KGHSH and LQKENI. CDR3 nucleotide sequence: TGTGCCAGCTCACCGACGGGACAGTATAATTCACCCCTCCACTTT. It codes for CASSPTGQYNSPLHF.

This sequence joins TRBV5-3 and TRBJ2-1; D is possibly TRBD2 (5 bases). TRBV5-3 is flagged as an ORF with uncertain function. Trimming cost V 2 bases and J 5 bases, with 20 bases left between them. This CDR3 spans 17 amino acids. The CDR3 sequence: CARSFFLRADWNNEQFF. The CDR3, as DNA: TGTGCCAGAAGCTTCTTCCTTAGAGCGGATTGGAACAATGAGCAGTTCTTC.